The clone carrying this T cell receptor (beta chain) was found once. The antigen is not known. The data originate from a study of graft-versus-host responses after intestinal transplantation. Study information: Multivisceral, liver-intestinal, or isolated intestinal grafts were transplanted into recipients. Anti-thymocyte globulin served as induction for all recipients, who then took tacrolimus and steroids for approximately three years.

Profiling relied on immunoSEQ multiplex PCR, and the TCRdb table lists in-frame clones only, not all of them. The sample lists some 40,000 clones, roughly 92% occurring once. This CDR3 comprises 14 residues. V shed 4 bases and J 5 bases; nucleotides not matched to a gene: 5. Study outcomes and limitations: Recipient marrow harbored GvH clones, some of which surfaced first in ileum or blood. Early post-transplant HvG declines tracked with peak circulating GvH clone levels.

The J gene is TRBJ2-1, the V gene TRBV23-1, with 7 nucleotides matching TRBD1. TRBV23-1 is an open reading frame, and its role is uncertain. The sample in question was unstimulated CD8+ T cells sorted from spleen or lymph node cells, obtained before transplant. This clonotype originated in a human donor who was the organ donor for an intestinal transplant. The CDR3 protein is CASSRGQKDNEQFF. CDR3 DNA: TGCGCCAGCAGTCGGGGACAGAAGGACAATGAGCAGTTCTTC.